This T cell receptor (beta chain) appears in the sequencing data of a study of shared clonotypes between healthy human individuals (TCRdb year 2020). Turning to the overall study: A few men and two women, aged 18 to 49 years, made up the cohort. Blood TCR repertoires of about 5 healthy adults were deeply sequenced to estimate repertoire size and the extent of clonotype sharing between individuals. For each donor, three plates each were used for CD4 naive and CD4 memory, two plates were used for CD8 naive, and one plate was used for CD8 memory. Per donor, leukapheresis produced somewhere between about 0.94 and 9.5 billion PBMCs. To increase sequencing depth and limit assay-specific biases, TCR repertoire library preparation and sequencing were carried out by different laboratories using diverse techniques.

Points the paper makes about the study in general: Naive subsets generally had larger estimated clonotype richness than memory subsets did. Because the study included only a small number of donors, the genetic and exposure-history diversity represented was limited. Across a handful of donors, around 5.4% of naive CD4, over 3% of naive CD8, roughly 2.2% of memory CD4, and 0.3% to 0.45% of memory CD8 clonotypes were shared. Sampling was restricted to blood, and TCR repertoires in tissues likely differ from the TCR repertoires found in blood. Clonotypes shared by all four sorted-subset donors showed higher generation probabilities than non-shared clonotypes. Rarefaction of sorted-subset datasets indicated incomplete sequencing despite the large sequencing depth. Pairwise subsampling indicated that sequencing depth was expected to affect the degree of clonotype sharing among donors.

The donors were healthy, HIV-negative adults with no recently reported acute infections or vaccinations. Every donor was a Caucasian adult residing in Nashville, Tennessee, USA. CD4+ T cells were enriched by magnetic negative selection, after which naive cells were positively selected on CD45RA and the negative fraction was taken as the memory subset. Blood was obtained by leukapheresis, after which PBMCs were separated by Ficoll-Histopaque density gradient centrifugation and cryopreserved in liquid nitrogen vapor phase. Purity and quantity of every magnetically sorted T cell population were checked by analytical flow cytometry. Each sorted fraction had its genomic DNA isolated and then quantified by UV absorbance on a Nanodrop 2000c. V is shortened by 0 bases, J by 1 base, and the region joining them spans 10 bases. Inclusive of the bounding cysteine and phenylalanine, the CDR3 is 16 residues long. This entry keeps only the CDR3 DNA: 48 bases, framed from base 1. CDR1 is given as SGHNT and CDR2 as YYREEE, both from the germline V gene (reference sequence).

To note about this clone: Its cognate antigen has yet to be identified. No per-base quality is available; no much larger clone lies one base away.

Using the deep immunoSEQ assay, multiplex PCR amplified TCR CDR3 regions from genomic DNA. Genomic DNA extracted from each cell subset was distributed evenly over all wells of several immunoSEQ 96-well plates, and each plate served as one replicate. For sorted subsets, 200 to 250 ng of genomic DNA, equivalent to some 33,000 T cell genomes, went into each replicate PCR. Purified libraries were measured with a Qubit 3.0 fluorometer, size-checked on a Bioanalyzer 2100, and measured again with the KAPA Library Quantification kit. Every immunoSEQ 96-well plate was sequenced on a dedicated single-read 150-cycle Illumina NextSeq 550 flow cell. Turning to the authors' computational methods: Because only junctional sequences without quality scores were contained in the immunoSEQ output, filtering matching that applied to full-length reads could not be performed. To assign V/J genes and CDR3, sequences were annotated against IMGT germline references using PyIR, a Python wrapper for IgBLAST v1.9. Reads with weak V/J assignments (E-value above 1e-6), missing CDR3, stop codons, out-of-frame junctions, or ambiguous translated residues were removed. A V3J clonotype was defined by an identical inferred V gene, J gene, and CDR3 amino acid sequence. To compute the percentage overlap between repertoires, the number of shared unique clonotypes was divided by the size of the smaller repertoire. Repertoire richness was assessed with RTK rarefaction, the Chao1 estimator, and Recon v2.1 estimates of unobserved clonotypes. Generation probabilities for all TCRbeta clonotypes obtained by the gDNA method from several donors were computed using OLGA. The clones in this table, taken by TCRdb from immuneACCESS, are in-frame only. Not every clone is retained; where verified, under half of the shortfall comes from an unresolved V gene, and the cause of the rest is unknown. That table gives V, J and clone size, and the DNA gave D and trimming. Across this sample there are about 2.4 million clones, with roughly 93% seen only once. The top ten constitute about 0.39% of the sample.

This receptor chain uses TRBV5-4 and TRBJ2-2, with no reliable assignment of the D segment. This TCR derives from a man younger than 30 in good health. Some clones in this sample may be carry-over from other donors' samples. The sample taken for sequencing was naive CD4+ T cells from PBMCs. Reading the label with the study, this specimen's cell subset or site is: CD45RA+ positively selected. The DNA sequence follows: TGTGCCAGCAGCTTGGTACCGAGATTGAACACCGGGGAGCTGTTTTTT. This gives the protein CASSLVPRLNTGELFF.